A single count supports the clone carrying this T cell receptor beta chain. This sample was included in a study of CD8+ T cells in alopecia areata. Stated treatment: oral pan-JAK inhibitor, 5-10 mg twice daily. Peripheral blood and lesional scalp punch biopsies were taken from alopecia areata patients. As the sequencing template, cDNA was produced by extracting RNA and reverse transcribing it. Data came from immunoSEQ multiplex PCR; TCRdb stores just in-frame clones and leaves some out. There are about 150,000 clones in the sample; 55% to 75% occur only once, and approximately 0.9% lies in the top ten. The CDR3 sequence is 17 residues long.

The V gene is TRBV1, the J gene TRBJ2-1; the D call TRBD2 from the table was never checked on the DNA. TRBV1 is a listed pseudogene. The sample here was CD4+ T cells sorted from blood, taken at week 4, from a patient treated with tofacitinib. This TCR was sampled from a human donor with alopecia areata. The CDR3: CTSSQDTSGGALSEQFF. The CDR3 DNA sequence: TGCACCAGCAGCCAAGATACTAGCGGGGGGGCCTTGAGTGAGCAGTTCTTC.